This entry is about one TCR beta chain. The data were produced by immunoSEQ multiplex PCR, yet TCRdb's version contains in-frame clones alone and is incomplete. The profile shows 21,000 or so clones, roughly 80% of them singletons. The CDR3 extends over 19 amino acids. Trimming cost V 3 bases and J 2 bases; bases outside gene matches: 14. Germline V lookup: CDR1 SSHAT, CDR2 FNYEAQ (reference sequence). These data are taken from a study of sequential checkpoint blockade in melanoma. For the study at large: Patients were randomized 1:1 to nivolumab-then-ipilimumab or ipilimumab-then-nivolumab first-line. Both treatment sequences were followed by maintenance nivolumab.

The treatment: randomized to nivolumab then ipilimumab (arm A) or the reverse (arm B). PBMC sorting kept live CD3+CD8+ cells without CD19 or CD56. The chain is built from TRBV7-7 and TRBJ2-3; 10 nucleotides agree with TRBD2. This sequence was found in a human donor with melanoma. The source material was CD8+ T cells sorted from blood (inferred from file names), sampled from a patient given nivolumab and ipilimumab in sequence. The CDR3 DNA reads TGTGCCAGCAGCTTGGGGGTTCGAGCGGGGGGGCCTAACACAGATACGCAGTATTTT. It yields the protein CASSLGVRAGGPNTDTQYF.